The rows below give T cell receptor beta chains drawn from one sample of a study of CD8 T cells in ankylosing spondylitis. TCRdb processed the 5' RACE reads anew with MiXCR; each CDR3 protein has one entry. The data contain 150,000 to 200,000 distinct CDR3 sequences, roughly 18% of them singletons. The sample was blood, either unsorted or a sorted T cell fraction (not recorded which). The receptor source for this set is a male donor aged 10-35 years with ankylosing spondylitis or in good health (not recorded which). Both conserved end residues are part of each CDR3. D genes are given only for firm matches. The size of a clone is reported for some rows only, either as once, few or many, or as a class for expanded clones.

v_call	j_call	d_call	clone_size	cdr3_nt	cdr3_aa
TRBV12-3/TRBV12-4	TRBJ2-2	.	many	TGTGCCACCCAGGGTTTTTCGAATTTAGGCACCGGGGAGCTGTTTTTT	CATQGFSNLGTGELFF
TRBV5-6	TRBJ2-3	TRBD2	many	TGTGCCAGCAGCTACCCGGGACTAGCGGGAAGCACAGATACGCAGTATTTT	CASSYPGLAGSTDTQYF
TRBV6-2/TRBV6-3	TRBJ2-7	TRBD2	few	TGTGCCAGCACCATTCGCGGGAGGTTCGATCCCGAGCAGTACTTC	CASTIRGRFDPEQYF
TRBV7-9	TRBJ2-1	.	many	TGTGCCAGCAGCTGGGAGGGGGTGGAGCAGTTCTTC	CASSWEGVEQFF
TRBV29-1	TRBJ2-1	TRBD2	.	TGCAGCGTTGTCGGTAGCGGGACCACATTCTCCTACAATGAGCAGTTCTTC	CSVVGSGTTFSYNEQFF
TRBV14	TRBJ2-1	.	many	TGTGCCAGCAGCCAGTTAGCATCCTACAATGAGCAGTTCTTC	CASSQLASYNEQFF
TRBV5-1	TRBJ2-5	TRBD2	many	TGCGCCAGCAGCTACGGAGGGACTAGCGGGAGTACAAAAGAGACCCAGTACTTC	CASSYGGTSGSTKETQYF
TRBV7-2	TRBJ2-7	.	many	TGTGCCAGCAGCCCCCAGGGTGAGCAGTACTTC	CASSPQGEQYF
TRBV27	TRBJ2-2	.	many	TGTGCCAGCAGTTTGAGCCTCGGGGACACCGGGGAGCTGTTTTTT	CASSLSLGDTGELFF
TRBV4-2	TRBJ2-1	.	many	TGTGCCAGCAGCCAAGAAGGGCGGGATGGGTCCTACAATGAGCAGTTCTTC	CASSQEGRDGSYNEQFF
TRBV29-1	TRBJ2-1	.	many	TGCAGCGTTGAACGAACGGACTACAATGAGCAGTTCTTC	CSVERTDYNEQFF
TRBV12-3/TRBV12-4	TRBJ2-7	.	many	TGTGCCAGCGCTGAGACAGGCGGGAGTATCTACGAGCAGTACTTC	CASAETGGSIYEQYF
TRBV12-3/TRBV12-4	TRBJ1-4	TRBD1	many	TGTGCCAGCAGTTTGCGGACAGGGGCTGAAAAACTGTTTTTT	CASSLRTGAEKLFF
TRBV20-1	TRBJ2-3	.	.	TGCAGTGCTAGAGATCGTGGTACGCAGTATTTT	CSARDRGTQYF
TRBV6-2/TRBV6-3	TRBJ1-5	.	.	TGTGCCAGCAGGCCGAAGGGGATGCCCAATCAGCCCCAGCATTTT	CASRPKGMPNQPQHF
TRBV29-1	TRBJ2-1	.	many	TGCAGCGTCGAGACTGCTAGCTCGACCTACAATGAGCAGTTCTTC	CSVETASSTYNEQFF
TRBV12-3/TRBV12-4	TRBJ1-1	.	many	TGTGCCAGCAGCCTCGGGACCTCGAACACTGAAGCTTTCTTT	CASSLGTSNTEAFF
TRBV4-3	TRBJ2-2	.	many	TGCGCCAGCAGCCAGATGGACACTAGCACCGGGGAGCTGTTTTTT	CASSQMDTSTGELFF
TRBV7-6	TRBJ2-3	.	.	TGTGCCACCCGAGGAACAGACTTCAATACAGATACGCAGTATTTT	CATRGTDFNTDTQYF
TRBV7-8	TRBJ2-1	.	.	TGTGCCAGCAGCCGAGCCCTCCTCGGCAATGAGCAGTTCTTC	CASSRALLGNEQFF
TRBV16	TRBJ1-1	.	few	TGTGCCAGCAGCCAATCAGGGCCAGGAGCTTTCTTT	CASSQSGPGAFF
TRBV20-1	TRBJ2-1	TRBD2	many	TGCAGTCTCCGGGGACTAGCAGGCAATGAGCAGTTCTTC	CSLRGLAGNEQFF
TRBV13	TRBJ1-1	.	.	TGTGCCAGCAGCTTTGAATCCGGGGGAGAAGCTTTCTTT	CASSFESGGEAFF
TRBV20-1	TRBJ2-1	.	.	TGCAGTGCTAATAGGGTGCGGGAAGGTGAGCAGTTCTTC	CSANRVREGEQFF
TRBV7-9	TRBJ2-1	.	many	TGTGCCAGCAGCTTGACTAGGTCGATGTACAATGAGCAGTTCTTC	CASSLTRSMYNEQFF
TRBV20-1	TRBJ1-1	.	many	TGCAGTGCTAGACACAGAATGAACACTGAAGCTTTCTTT	CSARHRMNTEAFF
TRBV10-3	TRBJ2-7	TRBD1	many	TGTGCCATCAGCCCCAGGACAGGGGGCTACGAGCAGTACTTC	CAISPRTGGYEQYF
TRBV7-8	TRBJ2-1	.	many	TGTGCCAGCAGCTTAGTGGGGATCAGCGGTCGTCAAAGCTCCTACAATGAGCAGTTCTTC	CASSLVGISGRQSSYNEQFF
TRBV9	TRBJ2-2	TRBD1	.	TGTGCCAGCAGCACAGGACCGGGACAGGGGTCGACCGGGGAGCTGTTTTTT	CASSTGPGQGSTGELFF
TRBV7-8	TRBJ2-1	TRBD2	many	TGTGCCAGCAGTCCATCTAGCGGGAGCATAGGTGAGCAGTTCTTC	CASSPSSGSIGEQFF
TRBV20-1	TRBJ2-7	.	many	TGCAGTGCTCGAGGAGTCTACGAGCAGTACTTC	CSARGVYEQYF
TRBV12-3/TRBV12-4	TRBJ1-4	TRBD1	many	TGTGCCAGCAGTTTCCCGGGACAGGGAGGGGAAAAACTGTTTTTT	CASSFPGQGGEKLFF
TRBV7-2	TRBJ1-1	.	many	TGTGCCAGCAGCATAGTCAGGGGCGAGGTAGCTTTCTTT	CASSIVRGEVAFF
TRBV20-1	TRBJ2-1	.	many	TGCAGTGCTCCGGACAGACGCTCCTACAATGAGCAGTTCTTC	CSAPDRRSYNEQFF
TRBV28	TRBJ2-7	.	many	TGTGCCAGCAGATGGGACGGGGAGCAGTACTTC	CASRWDGEQYF
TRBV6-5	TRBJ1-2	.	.	TGTGCCAGCAGTTACGACAGGCTCTATGGCTACACCTTC	CASSYDRLYGYTF
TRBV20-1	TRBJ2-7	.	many	TGCAGTGCTAGGAGCCGGACCTACGAGCAGTACTTC	CSARSRTYEQYF
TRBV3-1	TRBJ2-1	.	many	TGTGCCAGCAGCCAAGTTGCCGGCGACGCCTACAATGAGCAGTTCTTC	CASSQVAGDAYNEQFF
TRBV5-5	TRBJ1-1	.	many	TGTGCCAGCAGGACCTTCCGGGCGCGGAACACTGAAGCTTTCTTT	CASRTFRARNTEAFF
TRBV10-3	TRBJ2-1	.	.	TGTGCCATCAGTGATAGTGGGGATGTCGACAATGAGCAGTTCTTC	CAISDSGDVDNEQFF
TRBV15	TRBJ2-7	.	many	TGTGCCACGTCGAGACCAAACTACGAGCAGTACTTC	CATSRPNYEQYF
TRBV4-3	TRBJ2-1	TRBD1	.	TGCGCCAGCAGCCAAGATGGGGCCAGGGGGTCCTACAATGAGCAGTTCTTC	CASSQDGARGSYNEQFF
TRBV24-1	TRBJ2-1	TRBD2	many	TGTGCCACCAGTGACCCGGGACTAGCGGGAGCGCGGAATGAGCAGTTCTTC	CATSDPGLAGARNEQFF
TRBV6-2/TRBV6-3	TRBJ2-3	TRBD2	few	TGTGCCAGCAGTACCCAGCGGGATTACACAGATACGCAGTATTTT	CASSTQRDYTDTQYF
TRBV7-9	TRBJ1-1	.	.	TGTGCCAGCAGCACTCGGACCGGGGGGGGAACTGAAGCTTTCTTT	CASSTRTGGGTEAFF
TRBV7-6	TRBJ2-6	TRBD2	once	TGTGCCAGCAGTCCCTGGGGGGGAGAAGGGGCCAACGTCCTGACTTTC	CASSPWGGEGANVLTF
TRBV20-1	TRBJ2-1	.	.	TGCAGTGCTACGCAAATTGGGAATGAGCAGTTCTTC	CSATQIGNEQFF
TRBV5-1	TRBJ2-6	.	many	TGCGCCAGCAGCTTGCTCAGACCTCGCTCTGGGGCCAACGTCCTGACTTTC	CASSLLRPRSGANVLTF
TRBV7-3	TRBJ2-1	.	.	TGTGCCAGCAACAGTTTATCCTACAATGCGCAGTTCTTC	CASNSLSYNAQFF
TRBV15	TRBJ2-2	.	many	TGTGCCACCAGCAGAGCCACCGGAACAAACACCGGGGAGCTGTTTTTT	CATSRATGTNTGELFF
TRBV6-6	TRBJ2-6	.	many	TGTGCCAGCAGTTTCCCCACTACTAGCTCTGGGGCCAACGTCCTGACTTTC	CASSFPTTSSGANVLTF
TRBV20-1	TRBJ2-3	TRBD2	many	TGCAGTGCTAGAGATGGTCCTAGCGGGAGGCGGGAAGATACGCAGTATTTT	CSARDGPSGRREDTQYF
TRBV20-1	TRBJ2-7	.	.	TGCAGTGCTAGAGGCTCGGCAGCCACCTACGAGCAGTACTTC	CSARGSAATYEQYF
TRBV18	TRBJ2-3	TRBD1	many	TGTGCCAGCTCACCACCGGTCGCAGGGGGCAAAGATACGCAGTATTTT	CASSPPVAGGKDTQYF
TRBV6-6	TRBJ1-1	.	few	TGTGCCAGCAGTTATGGAGACACTGAAGCTTTCTTT	CASSYGDTEAFF